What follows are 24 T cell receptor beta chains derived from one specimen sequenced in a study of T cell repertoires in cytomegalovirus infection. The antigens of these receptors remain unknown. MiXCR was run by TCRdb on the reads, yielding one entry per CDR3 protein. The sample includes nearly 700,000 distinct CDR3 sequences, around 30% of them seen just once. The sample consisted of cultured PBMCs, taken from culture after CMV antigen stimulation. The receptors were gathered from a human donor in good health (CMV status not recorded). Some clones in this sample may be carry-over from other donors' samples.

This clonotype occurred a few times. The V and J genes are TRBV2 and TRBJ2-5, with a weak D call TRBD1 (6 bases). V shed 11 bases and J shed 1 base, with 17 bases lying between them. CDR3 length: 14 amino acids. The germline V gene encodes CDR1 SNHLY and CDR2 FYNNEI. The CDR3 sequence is CASQGREGQETQYF. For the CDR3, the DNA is TGTGCCTCACAGGGCCGGGAAGGCCAAGAGACCCAGTACTTC. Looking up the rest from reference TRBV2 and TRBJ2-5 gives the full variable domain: EPEVTQTPSHQVTQMGQEVILRCVPISNHLYFYWYRQILGQKVEFLVSFYNNEISEKSEIFDDQFSVERPDGSNFTLKIRSTKLEDSAMYFCASQGREGQETQYFGPGTRLLVL.

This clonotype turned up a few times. The chain's CDR3 is CASSESRLVNPSSYNEQFF. CDR3 sequence (DNA): TGCGCCAGCAGTGAGTCTCGGCTAGTCAACCCCTCCTCCTACAATGAGCAGTTCTTC. The chain couples TRBV10-1 to TRBJ2-1; D is unresolved. Germline values: CDR1 WNHNN, CDR2 SYGVQD (reference sequence). CDR3 length: 19 amino acids. The V end lost 0 bases, the J end lost 0 bases, and 18 bases lay between the germline ends.

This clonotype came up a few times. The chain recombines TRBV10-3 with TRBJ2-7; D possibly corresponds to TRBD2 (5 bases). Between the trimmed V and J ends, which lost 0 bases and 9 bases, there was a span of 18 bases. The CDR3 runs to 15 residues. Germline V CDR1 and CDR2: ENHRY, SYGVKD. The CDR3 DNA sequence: TGTGCCATCAGTGAGTCTGATCGGGTCACGGGGAGGCAGTACTTC. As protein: CAISESDRVTGRQYF.

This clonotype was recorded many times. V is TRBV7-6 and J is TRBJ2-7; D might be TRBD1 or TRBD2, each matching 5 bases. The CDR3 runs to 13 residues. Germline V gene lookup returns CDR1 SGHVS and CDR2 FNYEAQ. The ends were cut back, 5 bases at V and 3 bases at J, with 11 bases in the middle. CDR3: CASSLGTLYEQYF. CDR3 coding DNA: TGTGCCAGCAGCCTCGGGACCCTCTACGAGCAGTACTTC.

The CDR3, as DNA: TGTGCCAGCAGCGCAGAGGACCCAGCCTACAATGAGCAGTTCTTC. Residues: CASSAEDPAYNEQFF. This chain connects TRBV2 to TRBJ2-1; D not certain. The V gene lost 6 bases and the J gene lost 2 bases, with 14 bases spanning the gap. Germline CDR1 is SNHLY and CDR2 is FYNNEI. The length of the CDR3 is 15 residues. The whole variable domain, filled in from reference TRBV2 and TRBJ2-1, reads EPEVTQTPSHQVTQMGQEVILRCVPISNHLYFYWYRQILGQKVEFLVSFYNNEISEKSEIFDDQFSVERPDGSNFTLKIRSTKLEDSAMYFCASSAEDPAYNEQFFGPGTRLTVL.

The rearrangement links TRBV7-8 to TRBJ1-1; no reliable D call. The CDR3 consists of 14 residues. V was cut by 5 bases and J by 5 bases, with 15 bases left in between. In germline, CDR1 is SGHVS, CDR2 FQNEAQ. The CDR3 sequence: CASSPPRTDTEAFF. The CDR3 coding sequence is TGTGCCAGCAGCCCCCCCCGGACGGATACTGAAGCTTTCTTT. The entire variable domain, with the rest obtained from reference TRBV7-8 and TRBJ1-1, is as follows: GAGVSQSPRYKVAKRGQDVALRCDPISGHVSLFWYQQALGQGPEFLTYFQNEAQLDKSGLPSDRFFAERPEGSVSTLKIQRTQQEDSAVYLCASSPPRTDTEAFFGQGTRLTVV.

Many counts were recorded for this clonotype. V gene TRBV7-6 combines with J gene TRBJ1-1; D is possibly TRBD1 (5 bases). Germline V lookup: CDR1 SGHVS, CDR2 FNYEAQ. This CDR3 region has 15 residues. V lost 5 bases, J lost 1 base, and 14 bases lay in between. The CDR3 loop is CASSPWAGTNTEAFF. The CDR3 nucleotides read TGTGCCAGCAGCCCCTGGGCGGGGACGAACACTGAAGCTTTCTTT.

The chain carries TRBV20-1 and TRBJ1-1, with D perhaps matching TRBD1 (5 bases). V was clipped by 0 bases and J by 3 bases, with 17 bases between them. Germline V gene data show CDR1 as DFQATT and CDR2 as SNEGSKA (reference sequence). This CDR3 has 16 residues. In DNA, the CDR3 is TGCAGTGCTAGAGAGATAGGCCGGGGACGATACACTGAAGCTTTCTTT. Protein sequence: CSAREIGRGRYTEAFF.

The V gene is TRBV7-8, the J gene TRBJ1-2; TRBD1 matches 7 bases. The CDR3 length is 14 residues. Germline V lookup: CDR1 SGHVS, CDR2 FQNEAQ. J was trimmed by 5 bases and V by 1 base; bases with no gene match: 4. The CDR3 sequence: CASSLGRGQYGYTF. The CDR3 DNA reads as TGTGCCAGCAGCTTAGGGAGGGGGCAATATGGCTACACCTTC.

The chain's CDR3 is CASGLGLAEQFF. In DNA, the CDR3 is TGTGCTAGTGGTTTGGGGCTAGCTGAGCAGTTCTTC. The chain is built from TRBV12-5 and TRBJ2-1; weak D call: TRBD2 (5 bases). V was pared by 1 base and J by 9 bases, with 7 bases between. The germline gives CDR1 LGHNT, CDR2 FRNRAP. The CDR3 totals 12 residues.

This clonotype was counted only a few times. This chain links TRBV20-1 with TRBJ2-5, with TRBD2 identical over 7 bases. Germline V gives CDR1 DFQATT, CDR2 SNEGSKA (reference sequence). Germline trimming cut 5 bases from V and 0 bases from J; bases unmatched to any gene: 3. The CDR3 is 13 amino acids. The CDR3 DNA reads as TGCAGTGCTTCCGGGACTAACCAAGAGACCCAGTACTTC. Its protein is CSASGTNQETQYF.

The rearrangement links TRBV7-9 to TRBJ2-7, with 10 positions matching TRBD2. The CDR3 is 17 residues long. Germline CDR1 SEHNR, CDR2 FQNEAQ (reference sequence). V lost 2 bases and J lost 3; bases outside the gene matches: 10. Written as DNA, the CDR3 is TGTGCCAGCAGCTTAAAATCATCTAGCGGGAGAGGCTACGAGCAGTACTTC. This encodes CASSLKSSSGRGYEQYF.

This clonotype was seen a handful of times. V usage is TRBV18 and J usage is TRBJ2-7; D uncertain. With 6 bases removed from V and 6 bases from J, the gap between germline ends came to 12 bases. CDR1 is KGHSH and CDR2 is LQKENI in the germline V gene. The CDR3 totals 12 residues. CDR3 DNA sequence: TGTGCCAGCTCGGTGGGTCCTAGCGAGCAGTACTTC. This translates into CASSVGPSEQYF.

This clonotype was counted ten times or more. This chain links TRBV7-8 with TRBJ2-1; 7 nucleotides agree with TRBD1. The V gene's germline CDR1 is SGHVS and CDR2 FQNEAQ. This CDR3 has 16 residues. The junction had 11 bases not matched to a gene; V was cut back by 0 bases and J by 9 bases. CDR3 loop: CASSLASRGRRIEQFF. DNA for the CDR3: TGTGCCAGCAGCTTAGCCTCTAGGGGGCGCAGGATTGAGCAGTTCTTC. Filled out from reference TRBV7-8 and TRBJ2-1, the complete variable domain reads GAGVSQSPRYKVAKRGQDVALRCDPISGHVSLFWYQQALGQGPEFLTYFQNEAQLDKSGLPSDRFFAERPEGSVSTLKIQRTQQEDSAVYLCASSLASRGRRIEQFFGPGTRLTVL.

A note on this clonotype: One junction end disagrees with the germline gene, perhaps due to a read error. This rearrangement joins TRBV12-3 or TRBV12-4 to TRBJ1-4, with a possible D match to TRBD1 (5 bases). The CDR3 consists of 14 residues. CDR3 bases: TGTGCCAGCAGTCAAATTTCGGACACTCCCGTTTTGGTTTTT. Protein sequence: CASSQISDTPVLVF.

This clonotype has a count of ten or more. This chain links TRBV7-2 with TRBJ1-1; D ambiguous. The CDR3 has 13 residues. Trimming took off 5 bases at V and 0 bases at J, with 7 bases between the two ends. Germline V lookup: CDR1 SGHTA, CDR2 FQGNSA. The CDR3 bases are TGTGCCAGCAGCCTGACGGTGAACACTGAAGCTTTCTTT. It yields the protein CASSLTVNTEAFF.

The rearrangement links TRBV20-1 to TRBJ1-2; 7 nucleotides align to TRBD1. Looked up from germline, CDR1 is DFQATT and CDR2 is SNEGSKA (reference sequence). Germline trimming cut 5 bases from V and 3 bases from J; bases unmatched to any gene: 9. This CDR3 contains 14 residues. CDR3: CSAPSRTGDYGYTF. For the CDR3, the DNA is TGCAGTGCTCCCTCCCGGACAGGAGACTATGGCTACACCTTC.

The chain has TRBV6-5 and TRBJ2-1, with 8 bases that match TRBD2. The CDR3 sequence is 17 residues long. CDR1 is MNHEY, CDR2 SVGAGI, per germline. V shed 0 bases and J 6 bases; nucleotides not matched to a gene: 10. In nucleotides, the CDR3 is TGTGCCAGCAGTTACTCACTTACGGGACTAGAGGGCAATGAGCAGTTCTTC. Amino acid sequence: CASSYSLTGLEGNEQFF.

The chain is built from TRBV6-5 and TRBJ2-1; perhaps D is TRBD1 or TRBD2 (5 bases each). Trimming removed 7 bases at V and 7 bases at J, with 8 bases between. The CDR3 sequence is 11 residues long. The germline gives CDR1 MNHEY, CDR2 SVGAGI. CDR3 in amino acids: CASKRGNEQFF. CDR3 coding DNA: TGTGCCAGCAAGAGGGGAAATGAGCAGTTCTTC.

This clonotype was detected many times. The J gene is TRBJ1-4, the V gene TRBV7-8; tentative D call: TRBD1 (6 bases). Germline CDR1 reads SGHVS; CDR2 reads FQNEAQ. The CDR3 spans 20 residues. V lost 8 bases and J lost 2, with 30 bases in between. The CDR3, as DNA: TGTGCCAGCTCACCACTTAACTTTTACAGGGCTGGGGCGACTAATGAAAAACTGTTTTTT. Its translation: CASSPLNFYRAGATNEKLFF.

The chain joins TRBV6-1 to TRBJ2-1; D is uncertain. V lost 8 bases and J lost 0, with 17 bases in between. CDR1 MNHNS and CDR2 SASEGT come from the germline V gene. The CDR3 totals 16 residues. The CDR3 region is CASLSLGPSSYNEQFF. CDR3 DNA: TGTGCCAGCCTCAGTCTGGGTCCGAGCTCCTACAATGAGCAGTTCTTC.

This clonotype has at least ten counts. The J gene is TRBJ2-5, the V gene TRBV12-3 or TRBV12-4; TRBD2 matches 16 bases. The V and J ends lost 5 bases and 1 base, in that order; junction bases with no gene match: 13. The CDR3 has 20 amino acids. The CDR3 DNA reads TGTGCCAGCAGTCCGGCCGGGACTAGCGGGGGGGCTTCCTCCCAAGAGACCCAGTACTTC. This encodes CASSPAGTSGGASSQETQYF.

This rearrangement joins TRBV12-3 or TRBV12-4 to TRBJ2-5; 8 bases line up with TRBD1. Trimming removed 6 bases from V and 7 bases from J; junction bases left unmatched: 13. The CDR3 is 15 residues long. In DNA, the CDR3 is TGTGCCAGCAGGTTCGGACAGGGTGGGGCCGGGACCCAGTACTTC. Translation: CASRFGQGGAGTQYF.

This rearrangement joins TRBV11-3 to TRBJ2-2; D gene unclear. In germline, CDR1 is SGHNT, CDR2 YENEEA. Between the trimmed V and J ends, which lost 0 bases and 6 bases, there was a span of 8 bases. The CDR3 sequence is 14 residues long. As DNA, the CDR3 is TGTGCCAGCAGCTTAGAGGCTGGGTCCGGGGAGCTGTTTTTT. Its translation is CASSLEAGSGELFF.